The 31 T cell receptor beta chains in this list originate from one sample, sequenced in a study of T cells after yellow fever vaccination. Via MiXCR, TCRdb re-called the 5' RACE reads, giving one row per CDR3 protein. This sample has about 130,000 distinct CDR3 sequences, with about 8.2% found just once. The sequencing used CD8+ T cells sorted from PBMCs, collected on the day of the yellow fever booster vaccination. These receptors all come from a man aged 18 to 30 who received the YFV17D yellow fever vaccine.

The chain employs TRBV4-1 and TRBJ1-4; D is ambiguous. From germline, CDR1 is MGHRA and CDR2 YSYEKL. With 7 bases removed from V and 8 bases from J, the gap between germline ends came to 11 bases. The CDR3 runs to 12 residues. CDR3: CASTSDGEKLFF. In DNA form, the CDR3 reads TGCGCCAGCACCTCGGATGGGGAAAAACTGTTTTTT.

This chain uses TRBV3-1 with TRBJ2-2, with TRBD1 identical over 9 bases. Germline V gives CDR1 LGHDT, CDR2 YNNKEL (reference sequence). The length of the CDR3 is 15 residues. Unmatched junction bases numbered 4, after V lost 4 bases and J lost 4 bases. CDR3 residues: CASSRGTGTTGELFF. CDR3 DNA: TGTGCCAGCAGCCGAGGGACAGGGACCACCGGGGAGCTGTTTTTT.

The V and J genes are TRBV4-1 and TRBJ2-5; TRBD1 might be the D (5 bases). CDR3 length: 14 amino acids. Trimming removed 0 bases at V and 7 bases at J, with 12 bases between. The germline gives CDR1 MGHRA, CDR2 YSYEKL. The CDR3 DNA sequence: TGCGCCAGCAGCCAAGATGCCAGGGATGGGACCCAGTACTTC. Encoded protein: CASSQDARDGTQYF.

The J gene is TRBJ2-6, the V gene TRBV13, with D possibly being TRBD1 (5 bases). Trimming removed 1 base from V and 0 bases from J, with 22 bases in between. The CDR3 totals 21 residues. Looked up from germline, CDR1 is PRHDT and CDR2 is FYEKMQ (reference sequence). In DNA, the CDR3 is TGTGCCAGCAGCTTAGTCATCCAGGGTAGTTACCTTCTCTCTGGGGCCAACGTCCTGACTTTC. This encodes CASSLVIQGSYLLSGANVLTF. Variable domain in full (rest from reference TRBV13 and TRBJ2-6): AAGVIQSPRHLIKEKRETATLKCYPIPRHDTVYWYQQGPGQDPQFLISFYEKMQSDKGSIPDRFSAQQFSDYHSELNMSSLELGDSALYFCASSLVIQGSYLLSGANVLTFGAGSRLTVL.

CDR3 coding DNA: TGTGCCAGCAGCCAAGACATCCGAAGGACCTTCTATGGCTACACCTTC. This codes for CASSQDIRRTFYGYTF. V gene TRBV3-1 combines with J gene TRBJ1-2; D remains unclear. The germline gives CDR1 LGHDT, CDR2 YNNKEL (reference sequence). Trimming cost V 0 bases and J 4 bases, with 15 bases left between them. The CDR3 runs 16 residues. Full variable domain (missing parts from reference TRBV3-1 and TRBJ1-2): DTAVSQTPKYLVTQMGNDKSIKCEQNLGHDTMYWYKQDSKKFLKIMFSYNNKELIINETVPNRFSPKSPDKAHLNLHINSLELGDSAVYFCASSQDIRRTFYGYTFGSGTRLTVV.

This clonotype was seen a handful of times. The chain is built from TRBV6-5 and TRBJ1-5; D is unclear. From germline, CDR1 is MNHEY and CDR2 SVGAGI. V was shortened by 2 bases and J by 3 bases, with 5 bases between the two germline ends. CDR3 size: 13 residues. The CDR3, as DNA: TGTGCCAGCAGTTACAGACACAATCAGCCCCAGCATTTT. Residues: CASSYRHNQPQHF.

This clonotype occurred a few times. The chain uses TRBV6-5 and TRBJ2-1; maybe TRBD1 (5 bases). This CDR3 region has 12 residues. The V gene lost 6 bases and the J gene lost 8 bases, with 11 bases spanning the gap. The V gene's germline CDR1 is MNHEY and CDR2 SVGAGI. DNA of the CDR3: TGTGCCAGCAGCCAAACAGGTTATGAGCAGTTCTTC. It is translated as CASSQTGYEQFF.

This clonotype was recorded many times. CDR3: CASSQAGTSATGELFF. The CDR3 DNA follows: TGCGCCAGCAGCCAGGCCGGGACTTCAGCCACCGGGGAGCTGTTTTTT. The rearrangement uses TRBV4-3 and TRBJ2-2; tentatively, D is TRBD2 (6 bases). The CDR3 consists of 16 residues. V lost 3 bases, J lost 4 bases, and 15 bases lay in between. CDR1 and CDR2 from the germline V gene are LGHNA and YSLEER.

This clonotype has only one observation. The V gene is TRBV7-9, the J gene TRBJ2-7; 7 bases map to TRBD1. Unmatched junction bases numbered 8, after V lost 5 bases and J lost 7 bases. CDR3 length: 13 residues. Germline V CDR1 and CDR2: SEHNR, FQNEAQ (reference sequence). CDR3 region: CASSPKDRFEQYV. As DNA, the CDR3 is TGTGCCAGCAGCCCCAAGGACAGGTTTGAGCAGTACGTC.

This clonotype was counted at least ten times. CDR3 loop: CASSDHRRLAKNIQYF. The DNA of the CDR3 is TGTGCCAGCAGTGACCACCGGAGATTAGCCAAAAACATTCAGTACTTC. The chain joins TRBV12-3 or TRBV12-4 to TRBJ2-4; D gene ambiguous. The CDR3 has 16 residues. V gave up 5 bases and J gave up 0 bases, with 14 bases separating them.

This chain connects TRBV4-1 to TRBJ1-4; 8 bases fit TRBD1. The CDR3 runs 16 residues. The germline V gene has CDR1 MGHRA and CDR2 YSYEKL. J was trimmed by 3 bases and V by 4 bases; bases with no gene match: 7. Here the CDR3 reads CASSPWTGLANEKLFF. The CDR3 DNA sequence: TGCGCCAGCAGCCCTTGGACAGGGCTAGCTAATGAAAAACTGTTTTTT.

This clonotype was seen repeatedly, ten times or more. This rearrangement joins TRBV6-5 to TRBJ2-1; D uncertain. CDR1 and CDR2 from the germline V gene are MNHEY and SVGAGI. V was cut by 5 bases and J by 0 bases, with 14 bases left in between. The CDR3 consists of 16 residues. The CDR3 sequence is CASSGLTHSSYNEQFF. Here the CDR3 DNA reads TGTGCCAGCAGTGGTCTCACCCATAGCTCCTACAATGAGCAGTTCTTC.

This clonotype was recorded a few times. CDR3 amino acids: CAWTGDPALEQYF. Written as DNA, the CDR3 is TGTGCCTGGACCGGGGATCCGGCGCTCGAGCAGTACTTC. The rearrangement uses TRBV30 and TRBJ2-7; D may be TRBD2 (5 bases). CDR1 GTSNPN and CDR2 SVGIG come from the germline V gene (reference sequence). The CDR3 covers 13 residues. V dropped 4 bases and J dropped 6 bases, with 16 bases sitting between them.

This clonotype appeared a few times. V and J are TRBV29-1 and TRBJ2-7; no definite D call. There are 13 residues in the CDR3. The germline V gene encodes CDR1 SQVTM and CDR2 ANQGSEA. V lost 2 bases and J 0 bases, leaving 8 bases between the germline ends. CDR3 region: CSVERESSYEQYF. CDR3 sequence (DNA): TGCAGCGTTGAAAGGGAAAGCTCCTACGAGCAGTACTTC.

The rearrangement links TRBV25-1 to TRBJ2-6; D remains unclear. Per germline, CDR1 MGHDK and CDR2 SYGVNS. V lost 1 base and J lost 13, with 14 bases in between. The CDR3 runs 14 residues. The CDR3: CASSEFAGVQVLTF. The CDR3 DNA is TGTGCCAGCAGTGAATTTGCAGGCGTCCAAGTCCTGACTTTC.

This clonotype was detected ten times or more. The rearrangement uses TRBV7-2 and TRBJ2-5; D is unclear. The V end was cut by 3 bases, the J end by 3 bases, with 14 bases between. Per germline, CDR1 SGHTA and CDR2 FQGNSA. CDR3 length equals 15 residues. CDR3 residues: CASSLDGRRKETQYF. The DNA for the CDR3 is TGTGCCAGCAGCTTGGACGGAAGAAGAAAAGAGACCCAGTACTTC.

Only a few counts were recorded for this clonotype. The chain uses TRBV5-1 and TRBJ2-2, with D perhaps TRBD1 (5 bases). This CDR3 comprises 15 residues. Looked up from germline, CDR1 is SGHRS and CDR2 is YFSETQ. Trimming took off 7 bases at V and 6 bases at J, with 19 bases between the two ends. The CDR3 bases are TGCGCCAGCGGTCACCCGACACAGGTTTCCGGGGAGCTGTTTTTT. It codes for CASGHPTQVSGELFF.

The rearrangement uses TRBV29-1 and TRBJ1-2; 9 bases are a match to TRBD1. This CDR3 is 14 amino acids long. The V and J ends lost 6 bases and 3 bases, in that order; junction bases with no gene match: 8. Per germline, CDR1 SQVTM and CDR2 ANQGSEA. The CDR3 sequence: CSVATGGADYGYTF. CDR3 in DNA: TGCAGCGTAGCCACAGGGGGCGCCGACTATGGCTACACCTTC.

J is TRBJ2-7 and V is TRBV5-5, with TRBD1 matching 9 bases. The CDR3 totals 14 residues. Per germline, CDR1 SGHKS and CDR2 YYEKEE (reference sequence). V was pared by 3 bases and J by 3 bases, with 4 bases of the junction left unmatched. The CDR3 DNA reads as TGTGCCAGCAGCTGGGGGACAGGGAGCTACGAGCAGTACGTC. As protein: CASSWGTGSYEQYV.

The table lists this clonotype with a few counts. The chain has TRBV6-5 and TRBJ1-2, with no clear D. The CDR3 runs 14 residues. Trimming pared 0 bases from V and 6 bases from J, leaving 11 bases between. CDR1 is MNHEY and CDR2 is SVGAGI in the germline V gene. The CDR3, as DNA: TGTGCCAGCAGTTACTCCAGGTCAATCGATGGCTACACCTTC. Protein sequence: CASSYSRSIDGYTF.

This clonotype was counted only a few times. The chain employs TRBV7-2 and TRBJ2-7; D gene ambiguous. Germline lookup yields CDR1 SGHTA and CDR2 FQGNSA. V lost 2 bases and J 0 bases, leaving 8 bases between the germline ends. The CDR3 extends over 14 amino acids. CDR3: CASSLTRFSYEQYV. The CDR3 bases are TGTGCCAGCAGCTTAACACGGTTCTCCTACGAGCAGTACGTC.

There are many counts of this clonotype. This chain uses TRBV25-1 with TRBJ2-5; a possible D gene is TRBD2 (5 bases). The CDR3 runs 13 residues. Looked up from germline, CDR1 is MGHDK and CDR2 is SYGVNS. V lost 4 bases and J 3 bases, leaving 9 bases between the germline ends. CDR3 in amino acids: CASSAADEETQYF. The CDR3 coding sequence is TGTGCCAGCAGTGCAGCGGACGAAGAGACCCAGTACTTC.

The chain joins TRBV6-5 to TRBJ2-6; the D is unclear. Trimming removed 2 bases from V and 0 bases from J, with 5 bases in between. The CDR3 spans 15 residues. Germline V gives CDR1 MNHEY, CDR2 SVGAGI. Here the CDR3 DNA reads TGTGCCAGCAGTTACGCCGCCTCTGGGGCCAACGTCCTGACTTTC. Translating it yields CASSYAASGANVLTF.

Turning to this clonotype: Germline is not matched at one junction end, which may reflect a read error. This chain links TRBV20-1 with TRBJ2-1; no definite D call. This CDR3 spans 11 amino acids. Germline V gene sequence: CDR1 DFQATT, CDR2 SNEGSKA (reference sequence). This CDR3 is CFVQRALEQFF. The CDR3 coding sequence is TGTTTTGTGCAAAGGGCCCTTGAGCAGTTCTTC.

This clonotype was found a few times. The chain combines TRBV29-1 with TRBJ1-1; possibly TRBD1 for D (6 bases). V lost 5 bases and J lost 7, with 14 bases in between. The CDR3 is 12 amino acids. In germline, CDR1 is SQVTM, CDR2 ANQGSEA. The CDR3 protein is CSVRSGVHEAFF. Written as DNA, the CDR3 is TGCAGCGTTCGTTCAGGGGTTCATGAAGCTTTCTTT.

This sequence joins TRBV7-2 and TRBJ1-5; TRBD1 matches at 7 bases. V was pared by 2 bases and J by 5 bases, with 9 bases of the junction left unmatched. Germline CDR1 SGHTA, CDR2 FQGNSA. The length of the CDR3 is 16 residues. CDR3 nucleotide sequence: TGTGCCAGCAGCTTAACCCCGGGACAGCTAGATCAGCCCCAGCATTTT. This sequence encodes CASSLTPGQLDQPQHF.

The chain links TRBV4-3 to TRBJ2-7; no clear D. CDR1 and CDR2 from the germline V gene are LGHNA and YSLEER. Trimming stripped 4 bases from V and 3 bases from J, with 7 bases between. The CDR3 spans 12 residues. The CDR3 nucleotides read TGCGCCAGCAGCCTTATTGTCTACGAGCAGTACGTC. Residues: CASSLIVYEQYV.

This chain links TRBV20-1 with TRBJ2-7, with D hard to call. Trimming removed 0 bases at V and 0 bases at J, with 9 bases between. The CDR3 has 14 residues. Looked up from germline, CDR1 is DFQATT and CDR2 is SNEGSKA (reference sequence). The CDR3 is CSARDPSSSYEQYF. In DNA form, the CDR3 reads TGCAGTGCTAGAGATCCCAGCTCCTCCTACGAGCAGTACTTC.

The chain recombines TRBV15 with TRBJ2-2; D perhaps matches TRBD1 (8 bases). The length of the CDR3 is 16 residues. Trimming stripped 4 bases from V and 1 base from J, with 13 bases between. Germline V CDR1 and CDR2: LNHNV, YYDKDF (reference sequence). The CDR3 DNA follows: TGTGCCACCAGCAAAAGCGGGACAGGGAACACCGGGGAGCTGTTTTTT. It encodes CATSKSGTGNTGELFF. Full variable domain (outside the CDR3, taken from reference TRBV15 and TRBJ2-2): DAMVIQNPRYQVTQFGKPVTLSCSQTLNHNVMYWYQQKSSQAPKLLFHYYDKDFNNEADTPDNFQSRRPNTSFCFLDIRSPGLGDTAMYLCATSKSGTGNTGELFFGEGSRLTVL.

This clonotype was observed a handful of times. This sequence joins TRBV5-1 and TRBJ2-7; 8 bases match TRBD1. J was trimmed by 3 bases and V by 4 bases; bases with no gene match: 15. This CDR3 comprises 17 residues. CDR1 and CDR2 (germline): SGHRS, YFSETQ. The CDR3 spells CASSPGRGQLGDYEQYF. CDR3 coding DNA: TGCGCCAGCAGCCCCGGCAGGGGGCAGTTGGGGGACTACGAGCAGTACTTC.

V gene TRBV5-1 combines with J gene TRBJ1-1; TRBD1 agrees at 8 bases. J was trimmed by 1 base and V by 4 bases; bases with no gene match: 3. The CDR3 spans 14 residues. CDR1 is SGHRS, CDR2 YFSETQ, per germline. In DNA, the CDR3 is TGCGCCAGCAGCCAGGACAGGGCGAACACTGAAGCTTTCTTT. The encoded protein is CASSQDRANTEAFF.